This T cell receptor (beta chain) was sequenced during a study of blood T cell repertoires in COVID-19. Turning to the study itself: T cells, B-cell-depleted T cells, or PBMCs provided the cDNA or gDNA that served as material.

The CDR3 is 15 amino acids. The germline V and J ends were trimmed by 4 bases and 3 bases, with 15 bases remaining between them. CDR1 LGHDT and CDR2 YNNKEL come from the germline V gene (reference sequence). In the original analysis: It was from reference gene primer amplification that nucleated cell counts were estimated. Using immunoSEQ multiplex PCR, the repertoire was profiled, and TCRdb retains in-frame clones only, with some absent. The V and J calls and clone size are taken from that table; D and trimming were inferred from the DNA. Of about 10,000 clones listed, over 80% are singletons. This clone was recorded once.

The chain uses TRBV3-1 (or the pseudogene TRBV3-2) and TRBJ1-2; TRBD1 might be the D (6 bases). Sequencing was performed on peripheral blood. This receptor was obtained from a human donor in a cohort sampled during active COVID-19. The CDR3 loop is CASSRPQGLDYGYTF. The DNA of the CDR3 is TGTGCCAGCAGCCGTCCACAGGGATTGGACTATGGCTACACCTTC.